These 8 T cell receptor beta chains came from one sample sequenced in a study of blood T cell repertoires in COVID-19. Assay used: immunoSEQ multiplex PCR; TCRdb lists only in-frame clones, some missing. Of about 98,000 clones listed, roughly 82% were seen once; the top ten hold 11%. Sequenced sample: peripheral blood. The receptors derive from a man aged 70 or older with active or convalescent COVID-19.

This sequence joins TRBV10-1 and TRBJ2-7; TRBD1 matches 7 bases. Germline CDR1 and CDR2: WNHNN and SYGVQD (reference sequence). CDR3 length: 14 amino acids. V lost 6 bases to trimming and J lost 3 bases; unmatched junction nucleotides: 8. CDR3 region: CASSDGTALYEQYF. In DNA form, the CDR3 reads TGCGCCAGCAGCGATGGGACAGCTCTCTACGAGCAGTACTTC.

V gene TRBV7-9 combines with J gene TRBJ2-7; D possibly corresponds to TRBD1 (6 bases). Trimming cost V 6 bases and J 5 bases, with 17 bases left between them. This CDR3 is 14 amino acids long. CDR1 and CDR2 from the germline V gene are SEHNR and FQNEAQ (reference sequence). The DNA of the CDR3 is TGTGCCAGCAGTCGTACAGGGCTCCCCCACGAGCAGTACTTC. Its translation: CASSRTGLPHEQYF.

The CDR3 spells CASSQAPPSGGGAVEQYF. The CDR3 DNA reads TGCGCCAGCAGCCAAGCCCCTCCTAGCGGGGGGGGAGCCGTCGAGCAGTACTTC. The chain recombines TRBV4-1 with TRBJ2-7; the match to TRBD2 covers 12 bases. The CDR3 is 18 amino acids. V trimming: 1 base; J trimming: 6 bases; junction bases outside the gene matches: 13. Germline lookup yields CDR1 MGHRA and CDR2 YSYEKL.

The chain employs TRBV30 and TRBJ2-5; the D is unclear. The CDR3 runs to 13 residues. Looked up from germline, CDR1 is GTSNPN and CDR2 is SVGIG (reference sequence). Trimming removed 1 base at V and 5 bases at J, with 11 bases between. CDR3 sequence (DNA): TGTGCCTGGAGTGGGGCAACCAGGGAGACCCAGTACTTC. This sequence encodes CAWSGATRETQYF.

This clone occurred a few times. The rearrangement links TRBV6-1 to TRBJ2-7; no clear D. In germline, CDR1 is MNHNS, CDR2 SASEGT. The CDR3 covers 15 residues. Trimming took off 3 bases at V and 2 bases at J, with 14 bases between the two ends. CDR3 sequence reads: CASSETLQLPYEQYF. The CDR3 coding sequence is TGTGCCAGCAGTGAGACCCTACAGCTCCCCTACGAGCAGTACTTC.

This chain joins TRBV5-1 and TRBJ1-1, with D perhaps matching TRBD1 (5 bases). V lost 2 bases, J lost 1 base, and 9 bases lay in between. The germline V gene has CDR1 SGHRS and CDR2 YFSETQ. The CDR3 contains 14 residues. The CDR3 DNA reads TGCGCCAGCAGCTTACAGGACCAGAACACTGAAGCTTTCTTT. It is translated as CASSLQDQNTEAFF.

The CDR3 region is CASSLSTVSPYQPQHF. DNA of the CDR3: TGTGCCAGCAGTTTATCGACAGTAAGCCCCTATCAGCCCCAGCATTTT. This chain joins TRBV27 and TRBJ1-5, with a weak D call TRBD1 (5 bases). CDR3 length: 16 residues. V lost 0 bases and J 5 bases, leaving 14 bases between the germline ends. Germline CDR1 and CDR2: MNHEY and SMNVEV (reference sequence).

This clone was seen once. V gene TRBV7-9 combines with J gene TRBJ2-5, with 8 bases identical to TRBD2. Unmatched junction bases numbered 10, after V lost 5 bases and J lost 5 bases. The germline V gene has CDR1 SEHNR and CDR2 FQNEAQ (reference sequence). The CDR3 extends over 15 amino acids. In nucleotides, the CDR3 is TGTGCCAGCAGCCCCCACGGGGGGGGGTCGGAGACCCAGTACTTC. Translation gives CASSPHGGGSETQYF.